Sequencing of this T cell receptor beta chain was carried out in a study of neurological immune-mediated disorders. This clonotype has a count of ten or more. As yet, its antigen is unknown. Each CDR3 protein is one row after TCRdb ran MiXCR on the 5' RACE reads. The sample contains some 120,000 distinct CDR3 sequences, roughly 3.4% of which appear only once. CDR3 length equals 14 residues. CDR1 and CDR2 from the germline V gene are SGHVS and FQNEAQ. The junction had 8 bases not matched to a gene; V was cut back by 8 bases and J by 6 bases. Study outcomes and limitations: With the multiple sclerosis repertoire cluster, neither clinical nor MRI features showed any association.

Sequenced: PBMCs. The sequence was collected from a woman in her 30s with multiple sclerosis. The chain uses TRBV7-8 and TRBJ2-7, with TRBD1 matching 12 bases. The CDR3 nucleotides read TGTGCCAGCGTCCCGGGACAGGGGGCCCTCGAGCAGTACTTC. Translation gives CASVPGQGALEQYF.